The 6 T cell receptor beta chains given below trace back to one sample, sequenced in a study of blood T cell repertoires in COVID-19. Sequenced by immunoSEQ multiplex PCR; TCRdb stores in-frame clones only, minus some. The sample has 130,000 to 150,000 clones, 88% seen once. What was sequenced was peripheral blood. The receptors stem from a man in his fifties with active or convalescent COVID-19.

The chain employs TRBV5-4 and TRBJ2-5; D gene ambiguous. The V gene lost 3 bases and the J gene lost 5 bases, with 17 bases spanning the gap. The CDR3 extends over 15 amino acids. Germline lookup yields CDR1 SGHNT and CDR2 YYREEE (reference sequence). The DNA of the CDR3 is TGTGCCAGCAGCTCTGGGCTTCTGCCCCAGGAGACCCAGTACTTC. Encoded protein: CASSSGLLPQETQYF.

V and J are TRBV18 and TRBJ1-2, with 9 bases lining up with TRBD1. The germline CDR1 and CDR2 sequences are KGHSH and LQKENI. This CDR3 contains 13 residues. V shed 3 bases, J shed 8 bases, and the junction held 4 bases outside the gene matches. The CDR3 coding sequence is TGTGCCAGCTCACCCGGGACAGGGAACGGCTACACCTTC. Translation: CASSPGTGNGYTF.

This clone came up once. The chain carries TRBV18 and TRBJ1-2, with 7 bases identical to TRBD1. Losses at the gene ends were 3 bases for V and 6 bases for J; bases not matched to a gene: 13. This CDR3 comprises 16 residues. CDR1 is KGHSH, CDR2 LQKENI, per germline. The CDR3: CASSPQTPARGDGYTF. CDR3 nucleotide sequence: TGTGCCAGCTCACCCCAAACCCCGGCCAGGGGGGATGGCTACACCTTC.

The chain combines TRBV6-4 with TRBJ2-5; possibly TRBD2 for D (5 bases). With 3 bases removed from V and 6 bases from J, the gap between germline ends came to 17 bases. The V gene's germline CDR1 is MRHNA and CDR2 SNTAGT. The CDR3 covers 15 residues. Here the CDR3 DNA reads TGTGCCAGCAGTGAAAGGGCAGGAGAGGGAAAGACCCAGTACTTC. It encodes CASSERAGEGKTQYF.

The chain uses TRBV18 and TRBJ2-1, with 9 bases aligning to TRBD2. This CDR3 comprises 14 residues. With V trimmed by 4 bases and J by 4 bases, 2 bases remained unmatched. Germline V lookup: CDR1 KGHSH, CDR2 LQKENI. The CDR3 spells CASSRSGSYNEQFF. The CDR3 DNA reads as TGTGCCAGCTCACGTAGCGGGAGTTACAATGAGCAGTTCTTC.

The J gene is TRBJ2-5, the V gene TRBV5-1; TRBD1 is a possible D gene (6 bases). Germline CDR1 and CDR2: SGHRS and YFSETQ. V was clipped by 4 bases and J by 1 base, with 11 bases between them. CDR3 size: 14 residues. CDR3 in amino acids: CASSSGQLQETQYF. In DNA form, the CDR3 reads TGCGCCAGCAGCAGTGGACAGCTCCAAGAGACCCAGTACTTC.